This TCR beta chain was identified during a study of T cell changes during pregnancy in multiple sclerosis (dated 2019 in TCRdb). With regard to the full study: Changes in the T cell repertoire over the course of pregnancy were examined in this study in women with multiple sclerosis.

CDR1 and CDR2 are drawn from the germline V gene: MRHNA, SNTAGT. The germline V and J ends show losses of 3 bases and 4 bases respectively, and no gene match explains 10 bases of the junction. The CDR3 goes from the cysteine to the phenylalanine over 16 residues. CDR3 DNA only is kept here, 48 bases in frame from base 1. The receptor library was made with the immunoSEQ multiplex PCR assay. Here the immuneACCESS table is served through TCRdb, limited to in-frame sequences with V and J called. Missing clones are a known gap in these copies; in checked studies unresolved V genes cover under half, and the rest lacks a known reason. For this sample the table gives 88,000 or so clones, of which about 92% were detected only once. The leading ten clones occupy more than 1.4% of the sample. Note on this clone: Its antigen remains unidentified. No base-level quality is on record; no much larger clone is a single base apart.

This sequence originates from a female donor with multiple sclerosis, enrolled in a pregnancy study. The chain uses TRBV6-4 and TRBJ1-2, and TRBD1 matches 8 of the central bases. The sample in question was peripheral blood, obtained before pregnancy. The CDR3 loop reads CASSDSPGTGVYGYTF. In nucleotides, the sequence is TGTGCCAGCAGTGATTCCCCCGGGACAGGCGTCTATGGCTACACCTTC.